What follows are 17 T cell receptor beta chains derived from one specimen sequenced in a study of blood T cell repertoires in COVID-19. Clones were sequenced by immunoSEQ multiplex PCR, and TCRdb holds only the in-frame ones, with some missing. This sample yields roughly 40,000 clones, of which approximately 88% are seen a single time; roughly 10% belongs to the top ten. Sequenced material: peripheral blood. Receptor source: a woman in her 70s with acute or convalescent COVID-19.

This chain's CDR3 is CASSESAPAYTF. The CDR3, as DNA: TGTGCCAGCAGTGAGTCTGCCCCTGCCTATACCTTC. The rearrangement uses TRBV2 and TRBJ1-2, with unresolved D. Germline CDR1 SNHLY, CDR2 FYNNEI. The CDR3 contains 12 residues. Trimming pared 3 bases from V and 14 bases from J, leaving 16 bases between.

The rearrangement links TRBV3-1 (or the pseudogene TRBV3-2) to TRBJ1-5, with 7 bases matching TRBD1. Germline CDR1 reads LGHDT; CDR2 reads YNNKEL (reference sequence). This CDR3 is built from 15 residues. Losses at the gene ends were 1 base for V and 3 bases for J; bases not matched to a gene: 3. CDR3 protein: CASSQGTGDNQPQHF. DNA for the CDR3: TGTGCCAGCAGCCAAGGGACAGGCGACAATCAGCCCCAGCATTTT.

The rearrangement uses TRBV15 and TRBJ2-7; 10 positions match TRBD1. V shed 8 bases and J 3 bases; nucleotides not matched to a gene: 4. The CDR3 is 13 amino acids. The germline CDR1 and CDR2 sequences are LNHNV and YYDKDF (reference sequence). This chain's CDR3 is CATGTGEFYEQYV. The DNA of the CDR3 is TGTGCCACCGGGACAGGGGAATTCTACGAGCAGTACGTC.

The V call is TRBV30, the J call TRBJ2-5; the D is unclear. In germline, CDR1 is GTSNPN, CDR2 SVGIG (reference sequence). Trimming removed 0 bases at V and 5 bases at J, with 4 bases between. The length of the CDR3 is 11 residues. As DNA, the CDR3 is TGTGCCTGGAGTGTACGGGAGACCCAGTACTTC. This translates into CAWSVRETQYF.

V usage is TRBV5-1 and J usage is TRBJ1-1; 7 bases fit TRBD1. The J segment lost 5 bases and the V segment lost 4 bases, leaving 8 bases of the junction unmatched. The length of the CDR3 is 14 residues. Germline CDR1 reads SGHRS; CDR2 reads YFSETQ. Written as DNA, the CDR3 is TGCGCCAGCAGCCAGGGGGACGGAGGTACTGAAGCTTTCTTT. This encodes CASSQGDGGTEAFF.

J is TRBJ1-3 and V is TRBV28, with D perhaps TRBD1 (5 bases). From germline, CDR1 is MDHEN and CDR2 SYDVKM. Trimming stripped 1 base from V and 0 bases from J, with 10 bases between. The CDR3 is made up of 16 amino acids. The CDR3 DNA reads as TGTGCCAGCAGTTTATATCAGGGCCACTCTGGAAACACCATATATTTT. Protein sequence: CASSLYQGHSGNTIYF.

The J gene is TRBJ1-1, the V gene TRBV28; D is unclear. The germline CDR1 and CDR2 sequences are MDHEN and SYDVKM. This CDR3 is built from 15 residues. V was shortened by 2 bases and J by 1 base, with 11 bases between the two germline ends. CDR3 sequence: CASSLHGFGNTEAFF. The CDR3 region has the DNA TGTGCCAGCAGTTTACACGGGTTTGGGAACACTGAAGCTTTCTTT.

The genes are TRBV11-3 and TRBJ2-3; no clear D gene. Germline-derived CDR1 and CDR2 are SGHNT and YENEEA. CDR3 length equals 13 residues. Between the trimmed V and J ends, which lost 1 base and 6 bases, there was a span of 8 bases. The CDR3 region has the DNA TGTGCCAGCAGCTTAGGGAGCGCCGATACGCAGTATTTT. Translation gives CASSLGSADTQYF.

In DNA form, the CDR3 reads TGTGCCAGCAGCTCAAGACTAGCGGGACCAGATACGCAGTATTTT. Its protein is CASSSRLAGPDTQYF. This chain joins TRBV7-2 and TRBJ2-3, with TRBD2 matching over 11 bases. With V trimmed by 4 bases and J by 4 bases, 4 bases remained unmatched. From germline, CDR1 is SGHTA and CDR2 FQGNSA. The CDR3 totals 15 residues.

This chain links TRBV6-5 with TRBJ2-1; 9 nucleotides match TRBD1. The V segment lost 6 bases and the J segment 6 bases; nucleotides outside the gene matches: 6. CDR3 length equals 14 residues. From germline, CDR1 is MNHEY and CDR2 SVGAGI. The CDR3 sequence: CASRPGQGINEQFF. In DNA form, the CDR3 reads TGTGCCAGCAGACCGGGACAGGGAATCAATGAGCAGTTCTTC.

This clone was seen just once. V usage is TRBV18 and J usage is TRBJ2-3; the D gene is possibly TRBD1 (6 bases). V lost 2 bases and J lost 1, with 7 bases in between. Germline lookup yields CDR1 KGHSH and CDR2 LQKENI. The CDR3 has 14 amino acids. CDR3 bases: TGTGCCAGCTCACCAGAGGGGGGCACAGATACGCAGTATTTT. Encoded protein: CASSPEGGTDTQYF. The variable domain in full, completed from reference TRBV18 and TRBJ2-3, reads NAGVMQNPRHLVRRRGQEARLRCSPMKGHSHVYWYRQLPEEGLKFMVYLQKENIIDESGMPKERFSAEFPKEGPSILRIQQVVRGDSAAYFCASSPEGGTDTQYFGPGTRLTVL.

This sequence joins TRBV2 and TRBJ1-1; 8 nucleotides match TRBD1. The V gene end was trimmed by 7 bases and the J gene end by 2 bases; junction bases not matched to a gene: 6. Looked up from germline, CDR1 is SNHLY and CDR2 is FYNNEI. This CDR3 comprises 14 residues. The CDR3, as DNA: TGTGCCAGCACCCTGGACAGGGCAAACACTGAAGCTTTCTTT. This gives the protein CASTLDRANTEAFF.

V usage is TRBV5-6 and J usage is TRBJ2-5; 7 positions match TRBD1. The germline V gene has CDR1 SGHDT and CDR2 YYEEEE. This CDR3 contains 14 residues. The ends lost 2 bases at V and 1 base at J; junction bases unmatched: 2. In DNA, the CDR3 is TGTGCCAGCAGCTTAACAGGGGTCCAAGAGACCCAGTACTTC. It codes for CASSLTGVQETQYF.

V gene TRBV3-1 (or the pseudogene TRBV3-2) combines with J gene TRBJ1-6, with D possibly TRBD1 on 6 matching bases. This CDR3 has 16 amino acids. Trimming took 0 bases from V and 11 from J, leaving 17 bases between them. In germline, CDR1 is LGHDT, CDR2 YNNKEL (reference sequence). CDR3 DNA: TGTGCCAGCAGCCAAGATAGAATCGGACAGACTACACCCCTCCACTTT. It translates to CASSQDRIGQTTPLHF.

The chain uses TRBV10-2 and TRBJ2-1, with TRBD2 identical over 9 bases. CDR3 size: 16 residues. The ends lost 4 bases at V and 0 bases at J; junction bases unmatched: 4. The germline V gene has CDR1 WSHSY and CDR2 SAAADI. CDR3 residues: CASSGASGASYNEQFF. In DNA form, the CDR3 reads TGCGCCAGCAGTGGTGCTAGCGGGGCCTCCTACAATGAGCAGTTCTTC.

V usage is TRBV6-5 and J usage is TRBJ1-3; possibly TRBD1 for D (5 bases). The germline V and J ends were trimmed by 6 bases and 4 bases, with 13 bases remaining between them. Germline V gene sequence: CDR1 MNHEY, CDR2 SVGAGI. The CDR3 has 14 residues. This chain's CDR3 is CASSPGGIGNTIYF. The CDR3 bases are TGTGCCAGCAGCCCGGGGGGGATAGGAAACACCATATATTTT.

In this sample, this clone turned up once. The V call is TRBV11-2, the J call TRBJ2-1; 9 positions match TRBD2. V shed 5 bases and J 7 bases; nucleotides not matched to a gene: 9. The CDR3 runs to 15 residues. From germline, CDR1 is SGHAT and CDR2 FQNNGV. Here the CDR3 reads CASSPGLASPNEQFF. The CDR3 DNA reads TGTGCCAGCAGCCCCGGACTAGCGTCCCCAAATGAGCAGTTCTTC. The full variable domain, rest sourced from reference TRBV11-2 and TRBJ2-1, is EAGVAQSPRYKIIEKRQSVAFWCNPISGHATLYWYQQILGQGPKLLIQFQNNGVVDDSQLPKDRFSAERLKGVDSTLKIQPAKLEDSAVYLCASSPGLASPNEQFFGPGTRLTVL.